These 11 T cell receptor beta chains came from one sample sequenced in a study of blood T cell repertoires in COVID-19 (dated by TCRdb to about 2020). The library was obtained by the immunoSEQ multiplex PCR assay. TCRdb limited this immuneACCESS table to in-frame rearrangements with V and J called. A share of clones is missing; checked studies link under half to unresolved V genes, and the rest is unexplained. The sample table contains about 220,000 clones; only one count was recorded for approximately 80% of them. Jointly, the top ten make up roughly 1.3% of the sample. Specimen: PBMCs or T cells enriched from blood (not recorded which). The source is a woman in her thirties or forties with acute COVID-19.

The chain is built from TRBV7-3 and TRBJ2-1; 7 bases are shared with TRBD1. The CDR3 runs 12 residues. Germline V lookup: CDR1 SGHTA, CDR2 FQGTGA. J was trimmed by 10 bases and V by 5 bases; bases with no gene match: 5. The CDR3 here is CASSVGGHEQFF. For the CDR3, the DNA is TGTGCCAGCAGCGTAGGGGGCCACGAGCAGTTCTTC.

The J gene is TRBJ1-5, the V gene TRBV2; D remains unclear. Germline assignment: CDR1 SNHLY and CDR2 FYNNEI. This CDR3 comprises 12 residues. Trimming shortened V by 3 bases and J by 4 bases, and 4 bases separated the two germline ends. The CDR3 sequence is CASSDSNQPQHF. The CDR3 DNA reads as TGTGCCAGCAGTGACAGTAATCAGCCCCAGCATTTT.

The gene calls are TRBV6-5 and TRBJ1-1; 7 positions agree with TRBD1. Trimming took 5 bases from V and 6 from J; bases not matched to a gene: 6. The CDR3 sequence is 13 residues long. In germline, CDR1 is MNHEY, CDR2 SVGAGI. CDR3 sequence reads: CASSPGGSSEAFF. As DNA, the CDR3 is TGTGCCAGCAGTCCAGGGGGGAGTTCTGAAGCTTTCTTT.

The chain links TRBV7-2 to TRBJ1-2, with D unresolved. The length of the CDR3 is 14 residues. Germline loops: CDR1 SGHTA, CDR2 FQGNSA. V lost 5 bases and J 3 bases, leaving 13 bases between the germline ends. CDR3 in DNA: TGTGCCAGCAGCCCAAGGAGTGATTACTATGGCTACACCTTC. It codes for CASSPRSDYYGYTF.

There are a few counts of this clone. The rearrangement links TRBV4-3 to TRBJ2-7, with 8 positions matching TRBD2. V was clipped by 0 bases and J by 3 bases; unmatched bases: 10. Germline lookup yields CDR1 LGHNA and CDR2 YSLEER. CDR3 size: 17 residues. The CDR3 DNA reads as TGCGCCAGCAGCCAAGAGTTGGTAGCGGGGTCAAACTACGAGCAGTACTTC. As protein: CASSQELVAGSNYEQYF.

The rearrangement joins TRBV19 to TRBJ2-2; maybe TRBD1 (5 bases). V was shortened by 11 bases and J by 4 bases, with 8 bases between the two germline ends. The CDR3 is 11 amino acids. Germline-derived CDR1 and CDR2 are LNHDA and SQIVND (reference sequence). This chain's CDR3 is CASRVTGELFF. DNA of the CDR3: TGTGCCTCCAGGGTCACCGGGGAGCTGTTTTTT.

The CDR3 bases are TGTGCCAGCAGCTTGACAGCCACTGTACTTATTGGCTACACCTTC. Protein product: CASSLTATVLIGYTF. V usage is TRBV11-2 and J usage is TRBJ1-2; tentatively, D is TRBD1 (5 bases). The CDR3 spans 15 residues. Trimming removed 3 bases from V and 7 bases from J, with 18 bases in between. Germline V CDR1 and CDR2: SGHAT, FQNNGV. Full variable domain (rest looked up from reference TRBV11-2 and TRBJ1-2): EAGVAQSPRYKIIEKRQSVAFWCNPISGHATLYWYQQILGQGPKLLIQFQNNGVVDDSQLPKDRFSAERLKGVDSTLKIQPAKLEDSAVYLCASSLTATVLIGYTFGSGTRLTVV.

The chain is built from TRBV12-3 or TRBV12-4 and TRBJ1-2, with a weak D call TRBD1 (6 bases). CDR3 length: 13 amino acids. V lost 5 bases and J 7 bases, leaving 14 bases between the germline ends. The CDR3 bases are TGTGCCAGCAGTGCCGACAGGATGGCTGGCTACACCTTC. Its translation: CASSADRMAGYTF.

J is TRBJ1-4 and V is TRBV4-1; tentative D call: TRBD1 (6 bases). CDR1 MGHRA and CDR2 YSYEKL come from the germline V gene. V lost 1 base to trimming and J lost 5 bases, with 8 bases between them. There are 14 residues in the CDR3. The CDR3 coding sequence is TGCGCCAGCAGCCAAGTAACAGGGAATGAAAAACTGTTTTTT. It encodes CASSQVTGNEKLFF.

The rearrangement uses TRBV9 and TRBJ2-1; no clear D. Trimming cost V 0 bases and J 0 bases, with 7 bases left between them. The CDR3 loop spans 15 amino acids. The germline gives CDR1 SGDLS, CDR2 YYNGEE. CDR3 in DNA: TGTGCCAGCAGCGTAGGACTGAGCTCCTACAATGAGCAGTTCTTC. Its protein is CASSVGLSSYNEQFF.

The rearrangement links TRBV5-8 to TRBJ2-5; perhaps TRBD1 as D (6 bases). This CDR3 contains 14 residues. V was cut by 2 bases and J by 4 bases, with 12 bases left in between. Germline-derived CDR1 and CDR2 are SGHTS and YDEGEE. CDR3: CASSFEGVRETQYF. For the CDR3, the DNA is TGTGCCAGCAGCTTTGAGGGGGTCCGAGAGACCCAGTACTTC.